The subject of this entry is one T cell receptor beta chain. These data come from a study of blood T cell repertoires in COVID-19. Study overall: The cDNA or gDNA used as material had been derived from T cells, B-cell-depleted T cells, or PBMCs.

Per germline, CDR1 LGHNA and CDR2 YSLEER. Losses at the gene ends were 0 bases for V and 4 bases for J; bases not matched to a gene: 3. The CDR3 runs 16 residues. Sequencing was performed with immunoSEQ multiplex PCR; in TCRdb, only in-frame clones are kept and a portion is missing. The repertoire holds about 100,000 clones, with roughly 71% as singletons. This TCR derives from a man aged 80 or over with acute or convalescent COVID-19. Source material: peripheral blood. The rearrangement uses TRBV4-3 and TRBJ2-5, with 12 bases aligning to TRBD2. The CDR3 here is CASSQDLAGGLETQYF. The CDR3 DNA reads TGCGCCAGCAGCCAAGACCTAGCGGGAGGGCTAGAGACCCAGTACTTC.